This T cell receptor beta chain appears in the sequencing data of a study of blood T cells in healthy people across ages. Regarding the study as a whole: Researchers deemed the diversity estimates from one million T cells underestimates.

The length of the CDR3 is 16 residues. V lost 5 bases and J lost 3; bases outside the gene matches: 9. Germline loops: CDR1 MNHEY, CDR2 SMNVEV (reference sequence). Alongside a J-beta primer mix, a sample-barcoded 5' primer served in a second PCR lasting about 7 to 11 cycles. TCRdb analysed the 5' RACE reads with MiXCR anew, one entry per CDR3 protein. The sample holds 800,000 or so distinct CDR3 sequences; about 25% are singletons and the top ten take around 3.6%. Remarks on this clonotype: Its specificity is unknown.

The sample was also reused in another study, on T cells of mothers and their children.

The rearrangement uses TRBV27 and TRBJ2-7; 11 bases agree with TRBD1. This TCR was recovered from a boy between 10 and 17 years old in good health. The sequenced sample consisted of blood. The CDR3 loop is CASSPPGQGVFYEQYF. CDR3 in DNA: TGTGCCAGCAGTCCCCCGGGACAGGGGGTCTTCTACGAGCAGTACTTC.